The TCR beta chain described here comes from a study of blood T cell repertoires in COVID-19. As for the study in general: Material from acute and convalescent COVID-19 was sourced from the United States, Italy and Spain. Sample material is recorded as cDNA or gDNA derived from T cells, B-cell-depleted T cells, or PBMCs.

Source study methods: The authors estimated nucleated cell counts from reference gene primer amplification. Some clones are missing from TCRdb's copy, which holds only in-frame ones; the method was immunoSEQ multiplex PCR. That table furnishes V, J and clone size, whereas the DNA furnished D and trimming. The table shows around 130,000 clones, with more than 75% occurring only once. This clone was seen only once. The V end lost 0 bases, the J end lost 4 bases, and 12 bases lay between the germline ends. CDR1 is LGHDT, CDR2 YNNKEL, per germline (reference sequence). The CDR3 totals 15 residues. Sequencing input: peripheral blood. The chain carries TRBV3-1 (or the pseudogene TRBV3-2) and TRBJ2-5; D is undetermined. The sequence was collected from a man in his fifties or sixties with acute or convalescent COVID-19. The CDR3 spells CASSQEYGWRETQYF. The CDR3 nucleotides are TGTGCCAGCAGCCAAGAATACGGGTGGCGAGAGACCCAGTACTTC.